What follows are 14 T cell receptor beta chains derived from one specimen sequenced in a study of HIV-infected patients and healthy controls. TCRdb passed the 5' RACE reads through MiXCR, listing each CDR3 protein once. The sample includes about 64,000 distinct CDR3 sequences, less than 20% seen only once; the top ten take 1.4% to 1.5%. Specimen: CD4+ T cells from blood. The receptors shown here come from a human donor in good health.

V is TRBV24-1 and J is TRBJ1-1, with D tentatively TRBD1 (5 bases). The CDR3 is made up of 13 amino acids. V was shortened by 8 bases and J by 1 base, with 10 bases between the two germline ends. The V gene's germline CDR1 is KGHDR and CDR2 SFDVKD. CDR3 region: CATISGPNTEAFF. The DNA of the CDR3 is TGTGCCACCATATCGGGGCCGAACACTGAAGCTTTCTTT.

This chain links TRBV7-9 with TRBJ1-1; D gene ambiguous. The germline V gene has CDR1 SEHNR and CDR2 FQNEAQ (reference sequence). V gave up 1 base and J gave up 1 base, with 10 bases separating them. The CDR3 is 15 residues long. The CDR3 sequence: CASSLGTQTNTEAFF. CDR3 DNA sequence: TGTGCCAGCAGCTTAGGAACCCAGACGAACACTGAAGCTTTCTTT.

This clonotype appeared many times. The V and J genes are TRBV19 and TRBJ1-2, with D maybe TRBD1 (5 bases). CDR1 is LNHDA, CDR2 SQIVND, per germline (reference sequence). The CDR3 is made up of 15 amino acids. Trimming took off 3 bases at V and 8 bases at J, with 19 bases between the two ends. The CDR3 DNA reads TGTGCCAGTAGTATCTCAACCAGGGCCCTTTCAGGCTACACCTTC. Its protein product is CASSISTRALSGYTF.

The count of this clonotype is one. V is TRBV4-1 and J is TRBJ1-6; D may be TRBD1 (5 bases). Germline CDR1 is MGHRA and CDR2 is YSYEKL. The V and J ends lost 2 bases and 6 bases respectively, with 17 bases between them. The CDR3 spans 17 residues. In DNA form, the CDR3 reads TGCGCCAGCAGCCAAAGGTGGCAGGGCCGGATTAATTCACCCCTCCACTTT. Its protein is CASSQRWQGRINSPLHF.

The rearrangement joins TRBV9 to TRBJ1-1; perhaps TRBD1 as D (5 bases). This CDR3 region has 15 residues. Germline assignment: CDR1 SGDLS and CDR2 YYNGEE. V lost 0 bases to trimming and J lost 3 bases, with 12 bases between them. The CDR3 loop is CASSVDEGRYTEAFF. The CDR3 DNA reads as TGTGCCAGCAGCGTAGATGAGGGACGGTACACTGAAGCTTTCTTT.

This clonotype was seen at least ten times. The chain combines TRBV6-5 with TRBJ1-2; 11 positions match TRBD1. This CDR3 has 16 residues. J was trimmed by 4 bases and V by 0 bases; bases with no gene match: 4. Germline CDR1 MNHEY, CDR2 SVGAGI. This CDR3 is CASSYSRTGGLYGYTF. The DNA for the CDR3 is TGTGCCAGCAGTTACTCGCGGACAGGGGGCCTCTATGGCTACACCTTC.

This clonotype was detected a few times. This chain connects TRBV28 to TRBJ1-5, with D perhaps matching TRBD1 (5 bases). The V gene's germline CDR1 is MDHEN and CDR2 SYDVKM. V lost 4 bases to trimming and J lost 4 bases, with 8 bases between them. The length of the CDR3 is 13 residues. The CDR3 DNA reads TGTGCCAGCAGTTCAGGGTGGAATCAGCCCCAGCATTTT. This gives the protein CASSSGWNQPQHF. The whole variable domain, filled in from reference TRBV28 and TRBJ1-5, reads DVKVTQSSRYLVKRTGEKVFLECVQDMDHENMFWYRQDPGLGLRLIYFSYDVKMKEKGDIPEGYSVSREKKERFSLILESASTNQTSMYLCASSSGWNQPQHFGDGTRLSIL.

This clonotype came up many times. The chain joins TRBV6-5 to TRBJ2-1; 7 bases are a match to TRBD2. The germline CDR1 and CDR2 sequences are MNHEY and SVGAGI. Trimming cost V 6 bases and J 4 bases; bases outside gene matches: 15. There are 17 residues in the CDR3. The CDR3 coding sequence is TGTGCCAGCAGGACCCACAAGCGGGAAGGAAAGTACAATGAGCAGTTCTTC. It encodes CASRTHKREGKYNEQFF.

This clonotype came up many times. The chain has TRBV7-9 and TRBJ2-7; 9 positions match TRBD1. This CDR3 region has 14 residues. After removal of 5 bases from V and 8 bases from J, the junction contained 10 bases not matched to a gene. The V gene's germline CDR1 is SEHNR and CDR2 FQNEAQ (reference sequence). The CDR3 DNA reads TGTGCCAGCAGCCTCGACAGGGGGACCGTCCAGCAGTACTTC. Amino acid sequence: CASSLDRGTVQQYF.

The V and J genes are TRBV5-4 and TRBJ2-3; 8 bases align to TRBD1. The J segment lost 1 base and the V segment lost 2 bases, leaving 6 bases of the junction unmatched. The CDR3 length is 16 residues. Germline values: CDR1 SGHNT, CDR2 YYREEE (reference sequence). The CDR3 DNA sequence: TGTGCCAGCAGCTTCCCACAGGGGGAGGGCACAGATACGCAGTATTTT. Encoded protein: CASSFPQGEGTDTQYF.

This chain uses TRBV20-1 with TRBJ2-1; perhaps D is TRBD1 or TRBD2 (7 bases each). Deletions cut 6 bases from V and 6 bases from J, with 21 bases between. Germline V CDR1 and CDR2: DFQATT, SNEGSKA (reference sequence). The CDR3 spans 15 residues. The CDR3 coding sequence is TGCAGTGCAAAGGTTGCGGGGGACAGCGGCAATGAGCAGTTCTTC. This encodes CSAKVAGDSGNEQFF.

The V gene is TRBV7-9, the J gene TRBJ1-1; no reliable D call. CDR1 SEHNR and CDR2 FQNEAQ come from the germline V gene (reference sequence). With 5 bases removed from V and 2 bases from J, the gap between germline ends came to 3 bases. CDR3 length: 11 amino acids. This CDR3 reads CASSANTEAFF. The CDR3 DNA sequence: TGTGCCAGCAGCGCCAACACTGAAGCTTTCTTT.

There are many counts of this clonotype. V gene TRBV5-6 combines with J gene TRBJ2-6; D gene ambiguous. The CDR3 runs 16 residues. The germline V gene has CDR1 SGHDT and CDR2 YYEEEE. V shed 3 bases and J shed 1 base, with 11 bases lying between them. The CDR3 DNA follows: TGTGCCAGCAGCTGGTATCTAGGTTCTGGGGCCAACGTCCTGACTTTC. Translated, it gives CASSWYLGSGANVLTF.

The chain uses TRBV20-1 and TRBJ2-3, with D tentatively TRBD2 (5 bases). This CDR3 spans 15 amino acids. Germline lookup yields CDR1 DFQATT and CDR2 SNEGSKA (reference sequence). Trimming pared 1 base from V and 0 bases from J, leaving 11 bases between. CDR3 bases: TGCAGTGCTAGAGGATTGACGGGGAGCACAGATACGCAGTATTTT. It translates to CSARGLTGSTDTQYF.